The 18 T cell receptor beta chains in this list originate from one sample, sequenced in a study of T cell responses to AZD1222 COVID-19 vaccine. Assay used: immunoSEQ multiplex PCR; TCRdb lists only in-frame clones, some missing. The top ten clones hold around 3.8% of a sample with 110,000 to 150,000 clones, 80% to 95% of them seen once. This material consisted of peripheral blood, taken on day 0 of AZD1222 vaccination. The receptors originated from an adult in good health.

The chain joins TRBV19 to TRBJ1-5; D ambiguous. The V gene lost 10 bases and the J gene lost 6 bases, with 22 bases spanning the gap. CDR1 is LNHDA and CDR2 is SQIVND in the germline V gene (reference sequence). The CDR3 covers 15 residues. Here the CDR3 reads CAIQKTQGISQPQHF. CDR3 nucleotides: TGTGCCATCCAAAAAACGCAAGGAATAAGTCAGCCCCAGCATTTT.

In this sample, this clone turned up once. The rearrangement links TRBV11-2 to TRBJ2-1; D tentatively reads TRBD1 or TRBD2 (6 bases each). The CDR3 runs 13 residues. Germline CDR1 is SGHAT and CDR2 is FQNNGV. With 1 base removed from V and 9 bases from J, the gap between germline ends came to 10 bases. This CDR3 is CASSLAQGGEQFF. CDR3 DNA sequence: TGTGCCAGCAGCTTAGCACAGGGAGGTGAGCAGTTCTTC.

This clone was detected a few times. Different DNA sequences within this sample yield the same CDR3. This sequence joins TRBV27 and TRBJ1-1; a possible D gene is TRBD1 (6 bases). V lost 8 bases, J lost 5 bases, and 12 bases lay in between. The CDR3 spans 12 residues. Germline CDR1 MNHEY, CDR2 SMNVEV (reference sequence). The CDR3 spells CASRTGWTEAFF. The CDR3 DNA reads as TGTGCCAGCCGAACAGGGTGGACTGAAGCTTTCTTT.

The CDR3 loop is CASRSAEEQYF. The CDR3 region has the DNA TGTGCCAGCCGGTCCGCTGAGGAGCAGTACTTC. The chain links TRBV18 to TRBJ2-7; D uncertain. Germline lookup yields CDR1 KGHSH and CDR2 LQKENI. The CDR3 contains 11 residues. With 8 bases removed from V and 7 bases from J, the gap between germline ends came to 12 bases.

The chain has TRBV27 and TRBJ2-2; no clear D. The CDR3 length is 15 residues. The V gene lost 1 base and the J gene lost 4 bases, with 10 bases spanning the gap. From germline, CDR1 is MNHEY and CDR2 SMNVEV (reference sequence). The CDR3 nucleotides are TGTGCCAGCAGTTTATGGTCGCTTGGCACCGGGGAGCTGTTTTTT. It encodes CASSLWSLGTGELFF.

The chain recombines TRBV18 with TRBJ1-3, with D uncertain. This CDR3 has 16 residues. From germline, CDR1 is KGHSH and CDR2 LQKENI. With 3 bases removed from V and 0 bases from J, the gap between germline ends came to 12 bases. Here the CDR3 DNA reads TGTGCCAGCTCACCTGAACAGCTGGACTCTGGAAACACCATATATTTT. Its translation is CASSPEQLDSGNTIYF.

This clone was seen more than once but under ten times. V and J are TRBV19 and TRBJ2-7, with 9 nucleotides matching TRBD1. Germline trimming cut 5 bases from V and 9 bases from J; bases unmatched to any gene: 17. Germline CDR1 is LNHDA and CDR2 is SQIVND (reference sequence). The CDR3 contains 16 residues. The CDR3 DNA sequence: TGTGCCAGTAGTCTTGGGGGACAGGGAGGTTCCTTCGGGCAGTACTTC. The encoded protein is CASSLGGQGGSFGQYF.

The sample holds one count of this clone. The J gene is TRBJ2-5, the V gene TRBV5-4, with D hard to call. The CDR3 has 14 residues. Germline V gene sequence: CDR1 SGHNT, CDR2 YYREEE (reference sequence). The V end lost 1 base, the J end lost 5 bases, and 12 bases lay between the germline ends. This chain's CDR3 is CASSLPAVGETQYF. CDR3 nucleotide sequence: TGTGCCAGCAGCTTGCCGGCTGTGGGGGAGACCCAGTACTTC.

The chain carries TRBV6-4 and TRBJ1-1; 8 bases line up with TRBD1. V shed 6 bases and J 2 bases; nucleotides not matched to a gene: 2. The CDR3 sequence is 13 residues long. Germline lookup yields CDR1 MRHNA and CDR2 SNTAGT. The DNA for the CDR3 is TGTGCCAGCAGCGACAGGGGCAACACTGAAGCTTTCTTT. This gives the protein CASSDRGNTEAFF.

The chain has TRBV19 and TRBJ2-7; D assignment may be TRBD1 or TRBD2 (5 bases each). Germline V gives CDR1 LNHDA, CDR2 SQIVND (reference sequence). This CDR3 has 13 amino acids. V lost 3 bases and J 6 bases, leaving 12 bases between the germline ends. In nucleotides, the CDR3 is TGTGCCAGTAGTATTTTAGGGACGCCCGAGCAGTACTTC. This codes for CASSILGTPEQYF. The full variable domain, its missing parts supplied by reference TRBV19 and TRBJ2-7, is DGGITQSPKYLFRKEGQNVTLSCEQNLNHDAMYWYRQDPGQGLRLIYYSQIVNDFQKGDIAEGYSVSREKKESFPLTVTSAQKNPTAFYLCASSILGTPEQYFGPGTRLTVT.

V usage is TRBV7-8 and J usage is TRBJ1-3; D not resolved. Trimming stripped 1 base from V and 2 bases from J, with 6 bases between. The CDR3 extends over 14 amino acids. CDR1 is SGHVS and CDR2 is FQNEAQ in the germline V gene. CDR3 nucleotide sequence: TGTGCCAGCAGCTTAGGAGAACCTGGAAACACCATATATTTT. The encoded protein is CASSLGEPGNTIYF.

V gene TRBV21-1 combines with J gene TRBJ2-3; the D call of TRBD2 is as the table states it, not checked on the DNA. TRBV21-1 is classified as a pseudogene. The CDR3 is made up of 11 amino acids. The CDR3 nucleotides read TGTGCCGGACTAACTCCAGATACGCAGTATTTT. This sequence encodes CAGLTPDTQYF.

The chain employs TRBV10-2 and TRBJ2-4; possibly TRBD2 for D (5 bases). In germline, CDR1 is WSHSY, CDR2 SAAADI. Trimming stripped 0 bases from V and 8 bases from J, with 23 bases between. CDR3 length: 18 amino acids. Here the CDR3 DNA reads TGCGCCAGCAGTGAGTCGACCCCAGTGCAGCGGCCAGGCGACATTCAGTACTTC. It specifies CASSESTPVQRPGDIQYF.

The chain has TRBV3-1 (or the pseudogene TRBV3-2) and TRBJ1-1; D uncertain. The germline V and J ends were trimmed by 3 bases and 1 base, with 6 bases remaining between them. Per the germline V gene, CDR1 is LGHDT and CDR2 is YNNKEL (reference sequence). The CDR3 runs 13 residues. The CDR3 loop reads CASSQGKNTEAFF. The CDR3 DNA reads TGTGCCAGCAGCCAGGGGAAGAACACTGAAGCTTTCTTT.

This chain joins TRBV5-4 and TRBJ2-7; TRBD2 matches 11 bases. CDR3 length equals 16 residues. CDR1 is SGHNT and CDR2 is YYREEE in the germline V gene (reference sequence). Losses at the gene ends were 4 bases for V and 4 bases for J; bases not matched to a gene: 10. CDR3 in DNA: TGTGCCAGCAGCCCTGACCCTAGCGGGAGGCGGTACGAGCAGTACTTC. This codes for CASSPDPSGRRYEQYF.

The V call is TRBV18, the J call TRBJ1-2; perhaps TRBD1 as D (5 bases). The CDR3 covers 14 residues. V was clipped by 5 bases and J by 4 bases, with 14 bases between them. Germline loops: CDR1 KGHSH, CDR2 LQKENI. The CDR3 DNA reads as TGTGCCAGCTCAAGCGCCCGGGGGGTCTATGGCTACACCTTC. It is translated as CASSSARGVYGYTF.

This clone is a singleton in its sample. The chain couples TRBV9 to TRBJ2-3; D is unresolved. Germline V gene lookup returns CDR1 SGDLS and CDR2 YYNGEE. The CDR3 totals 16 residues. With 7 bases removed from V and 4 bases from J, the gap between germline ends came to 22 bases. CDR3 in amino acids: CASGADGRPKADTQYF. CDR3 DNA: TGTGCCAGCGGAGCCGACGGCCGCCCTAAGGCAGATACGCAGTATTTT. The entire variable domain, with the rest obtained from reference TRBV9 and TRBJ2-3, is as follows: DSGVTQTPKHLITATGQRVTLRCSPRSGDLSVYWYQQSLDQGLQFLIQYYNGEERAKGNILERFSAQQFPDLHSELNLSSLELGDSALYFCASGADGRPKADTQYFGPGTRLTVL.

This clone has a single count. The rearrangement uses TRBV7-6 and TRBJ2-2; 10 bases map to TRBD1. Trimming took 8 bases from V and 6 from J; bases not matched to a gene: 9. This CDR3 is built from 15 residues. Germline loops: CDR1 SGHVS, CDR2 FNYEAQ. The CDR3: CASQSPGTGAGELFF. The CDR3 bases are TGTGCCAGCCAATCCCCCGGGACAGGGGCCGGGGAGCTGTTTTTT.